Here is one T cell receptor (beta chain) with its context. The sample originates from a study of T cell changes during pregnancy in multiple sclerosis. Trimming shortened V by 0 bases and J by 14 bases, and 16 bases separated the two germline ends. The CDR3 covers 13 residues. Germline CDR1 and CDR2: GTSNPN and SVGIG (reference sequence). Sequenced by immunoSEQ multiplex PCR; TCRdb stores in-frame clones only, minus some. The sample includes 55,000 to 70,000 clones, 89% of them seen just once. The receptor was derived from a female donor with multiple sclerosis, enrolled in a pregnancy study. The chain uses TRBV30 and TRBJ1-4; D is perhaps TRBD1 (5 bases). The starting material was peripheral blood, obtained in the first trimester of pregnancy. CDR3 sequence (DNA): TGTGCCTGGAGTGTACGATGGCCCGGGGGGCTGTTTTTT. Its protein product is CAWSVRWPGGLFF.